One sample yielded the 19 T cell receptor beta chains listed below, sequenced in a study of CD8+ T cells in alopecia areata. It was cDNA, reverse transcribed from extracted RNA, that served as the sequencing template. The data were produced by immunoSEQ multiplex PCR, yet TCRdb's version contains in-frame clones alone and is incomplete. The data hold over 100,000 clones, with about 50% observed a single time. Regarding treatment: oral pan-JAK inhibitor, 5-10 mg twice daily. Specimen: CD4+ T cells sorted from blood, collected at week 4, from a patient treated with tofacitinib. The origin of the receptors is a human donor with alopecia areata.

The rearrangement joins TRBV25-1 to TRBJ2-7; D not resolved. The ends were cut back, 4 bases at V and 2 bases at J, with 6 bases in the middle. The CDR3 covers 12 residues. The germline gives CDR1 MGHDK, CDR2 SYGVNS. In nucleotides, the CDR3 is TGTGCCAGCAGTGCTGGCACCTACGAGCAGTACTTC. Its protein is CASSAGTYEQYF.

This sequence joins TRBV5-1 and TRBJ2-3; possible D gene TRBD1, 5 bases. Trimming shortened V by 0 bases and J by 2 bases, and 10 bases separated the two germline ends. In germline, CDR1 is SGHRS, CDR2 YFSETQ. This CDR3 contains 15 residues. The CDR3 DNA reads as TGCGCCAGCAGCTTGGGGGGCTATAACACAGATACGCAGTATTTT. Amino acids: CASSLGGYNTDTQYF.

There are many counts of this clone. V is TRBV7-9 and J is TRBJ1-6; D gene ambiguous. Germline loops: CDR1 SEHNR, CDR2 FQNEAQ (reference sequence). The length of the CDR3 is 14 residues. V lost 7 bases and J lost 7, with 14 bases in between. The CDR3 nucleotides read TGTGCCAGCAAGGACTCGGCGACGAATTCACCCCTCCACTTT. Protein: CASKDSATNSPLHF.

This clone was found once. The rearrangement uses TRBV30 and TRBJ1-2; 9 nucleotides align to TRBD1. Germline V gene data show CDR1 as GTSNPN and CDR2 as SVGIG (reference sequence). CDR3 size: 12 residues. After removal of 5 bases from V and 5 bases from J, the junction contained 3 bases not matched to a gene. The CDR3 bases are TGTGCCTGGGAAGACAGGGGGTATGGCTACACCTTC. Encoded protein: CAWEDRGYGYTF.

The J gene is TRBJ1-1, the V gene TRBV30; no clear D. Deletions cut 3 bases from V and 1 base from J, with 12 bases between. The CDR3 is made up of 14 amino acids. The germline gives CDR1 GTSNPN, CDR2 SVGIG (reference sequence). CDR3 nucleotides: TGTGCCTGGAGGTTTCCGCTCCAGAACACTGAAGCTTTCTTT. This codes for CAWRFPLQNTEAFF.

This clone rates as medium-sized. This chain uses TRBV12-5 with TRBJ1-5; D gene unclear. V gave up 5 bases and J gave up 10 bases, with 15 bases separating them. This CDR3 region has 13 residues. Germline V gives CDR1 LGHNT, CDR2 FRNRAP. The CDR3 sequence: CASGPTGGDPQHF. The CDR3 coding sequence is TGTGCTAGTGGTCCGACCGGTGGAGATCCCCAGCATTTT.

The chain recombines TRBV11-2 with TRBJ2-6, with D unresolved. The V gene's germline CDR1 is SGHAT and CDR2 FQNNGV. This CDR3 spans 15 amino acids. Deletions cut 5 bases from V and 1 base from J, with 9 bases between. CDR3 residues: CASSHYSSGANVLTF. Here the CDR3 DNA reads TGTGCCAGCAGCCATTACAGTTCTGGGGCCAACGTCCTGACTTTC.

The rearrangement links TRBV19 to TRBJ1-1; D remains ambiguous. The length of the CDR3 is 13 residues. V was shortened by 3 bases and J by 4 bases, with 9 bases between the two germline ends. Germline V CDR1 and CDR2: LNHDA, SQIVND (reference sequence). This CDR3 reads CASSIRESTEAFF. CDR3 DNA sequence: TGTGCCAGTAGTATCCGGGAGAGCACTGAAGCTTTCTTT.

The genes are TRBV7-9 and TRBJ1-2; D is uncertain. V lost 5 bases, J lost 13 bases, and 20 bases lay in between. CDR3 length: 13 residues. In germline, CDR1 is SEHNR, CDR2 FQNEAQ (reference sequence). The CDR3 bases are TGTGCCAGCAGCCAACCCGACCGGGTCGATGGCACCTTC. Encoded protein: CASSQPDRVDGTF.

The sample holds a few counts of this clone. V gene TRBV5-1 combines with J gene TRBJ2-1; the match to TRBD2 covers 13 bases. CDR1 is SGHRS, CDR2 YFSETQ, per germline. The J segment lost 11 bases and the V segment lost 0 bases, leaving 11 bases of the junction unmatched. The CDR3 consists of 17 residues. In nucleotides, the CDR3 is TGCGCCAGCAGCTTGGCGGGACTAGCGGGACGTAACCCTAAGCAGTTCTTC. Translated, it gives CASSLAGLAGRNPKQFF.

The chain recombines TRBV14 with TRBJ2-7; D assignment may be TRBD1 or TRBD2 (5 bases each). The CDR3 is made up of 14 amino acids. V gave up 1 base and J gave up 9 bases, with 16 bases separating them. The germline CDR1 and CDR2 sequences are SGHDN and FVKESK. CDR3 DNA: TGTGCCAGCAGCCAAGGTGTCTCGGGACCCCGGCAGTACTTC. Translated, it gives CASSQGVSGPRQYF.

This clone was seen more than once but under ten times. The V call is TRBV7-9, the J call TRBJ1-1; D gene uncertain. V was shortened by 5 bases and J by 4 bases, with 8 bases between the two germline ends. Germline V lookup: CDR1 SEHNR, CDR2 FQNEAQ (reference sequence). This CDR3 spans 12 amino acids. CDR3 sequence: CASSRWGTEAFF. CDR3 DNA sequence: TGTGCCAGCAGCCGATGGGGCACTGAAGCTTTCTTT.

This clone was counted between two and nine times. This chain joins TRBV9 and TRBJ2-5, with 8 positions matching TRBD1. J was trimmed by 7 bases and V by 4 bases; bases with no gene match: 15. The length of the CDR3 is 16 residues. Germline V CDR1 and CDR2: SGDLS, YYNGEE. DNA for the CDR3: TGTGCCAGCAGCCCCCTTCTCGGACAGGGAGCCGGGACCCAGTACTTC. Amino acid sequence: CASSPLLGQGAGTQYF.

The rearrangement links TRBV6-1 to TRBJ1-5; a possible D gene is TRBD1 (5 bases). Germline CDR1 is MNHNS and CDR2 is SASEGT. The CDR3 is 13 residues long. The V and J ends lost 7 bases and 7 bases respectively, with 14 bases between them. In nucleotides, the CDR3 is TGTGCCAGCACTACAGGTTGGGGACAGCCCCAGCATTTT. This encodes CASTTGWGQPQHF.

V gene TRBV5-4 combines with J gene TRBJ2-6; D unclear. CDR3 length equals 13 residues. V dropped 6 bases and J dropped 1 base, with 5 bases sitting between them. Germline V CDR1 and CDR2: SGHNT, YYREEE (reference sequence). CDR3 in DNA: TGTGCCAGCACCGATTCTGGGGCCAACGTCCTGACTTTC. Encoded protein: CASTDSGANVLTF.

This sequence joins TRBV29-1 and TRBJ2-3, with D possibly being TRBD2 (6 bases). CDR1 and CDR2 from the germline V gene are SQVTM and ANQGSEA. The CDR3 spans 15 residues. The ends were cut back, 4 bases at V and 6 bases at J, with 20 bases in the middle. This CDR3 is CSVVRETGVRDTQYF. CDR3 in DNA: TGCAGCGTTGTACGGGAGACGGGAGTCAGGGATACGCAGTATTTT.

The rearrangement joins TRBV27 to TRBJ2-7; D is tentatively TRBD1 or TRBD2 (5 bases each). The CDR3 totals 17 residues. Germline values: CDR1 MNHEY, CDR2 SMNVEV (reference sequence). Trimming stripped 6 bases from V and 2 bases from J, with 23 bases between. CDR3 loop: CASSRRRGSESPYEQYF. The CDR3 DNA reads TGTGCCAGCAGCCGCCGACGGGGCTCCGAAAGCCCCTACGAGCAGTACTTC.

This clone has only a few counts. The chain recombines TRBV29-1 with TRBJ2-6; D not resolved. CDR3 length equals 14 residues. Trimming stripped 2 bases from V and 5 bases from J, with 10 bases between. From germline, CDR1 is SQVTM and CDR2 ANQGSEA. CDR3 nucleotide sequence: TGCAGCGTTGAACTCCAGGTTCGGGCCAACGTCCTGACTTTC. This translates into CSVELQVRANVLTF.

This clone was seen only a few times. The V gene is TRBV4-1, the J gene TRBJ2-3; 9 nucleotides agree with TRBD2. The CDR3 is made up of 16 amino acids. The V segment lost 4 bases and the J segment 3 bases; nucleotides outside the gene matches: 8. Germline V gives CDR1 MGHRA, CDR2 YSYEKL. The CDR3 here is CASSLPGLAGTDTQYF. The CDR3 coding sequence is TGCGCCAGCAGCCTCCCGGGACTAGCTGGGACAGATACGCAGTATTTT.